The rows below give T cell receptor beta chains drawn from one sample of a study of T cell responses to AZD1222 COVID-19 vaccine. Only in-frame clones appear in the TCRdb table, and some are missing; sequencing was by immunoSEQ multiplex PCR. The sample gives 150,000 to 200,000 clones, roughly nine tenths of which show up once; about 2.5% is in the top ten. The sequences come from peripheral blood, collected on day 0 of AZD1222 vaccination. Receptors originate from an adult in good health. Both conserved end residues are part of each CDR3. The order of the fields is V gene, J gene, D gene, clone size, CDR3 DNA, CDR3 protein. The D gene is left open where the match is weak. Part of the rows lack a size; the others show once, few, many or a class for expanded clones.

V: TRBV4-2; J: TRBJ1-5; D: .; size: .; DNA: TGTGCCAGCAGCCTCCACGGGGAGGGCGGCAATCAGCCCCAGCATTTT; CDR3: CASSLHGEGGNQPQHF
V: TRBV19; J: TRBJ1-6; D: TRBD1; size: .; DNA: TGTGCCAGCAAGGGACAGGGTAATTCACCCCTCCACTTT; CDR3: CASKGQGNSPLHF
V: TRBV9; J: TRBJ2-2; D: .; size: .; DNA: TGTGCCAGCAGAAGGGAGAACACCGGGGAGCTGTTTTTT; CDR3: CASRRENTGELFF
V: TRBV28; J: TRBJ2-1; D: .; size: .; DNA: TGTGCCAGCAGAAGCCGACAGAGGCTTAACAATGAGCAGTTCTTC; CDR3: CASRSRQRLNNEQFF
V: TRBV29-1; J: TRBJ2-3; D: .; size: .; DNA: TGCAGCGTTCCGGAGGGGGCGGGAGATACGCAGTATTTT; CDR3: CSVPEGAGDTQYF
V: TRBV19; J: TRBJ1-4; D: TRBD1; size: .; DNA: TGTGCCAGTAGTATAACCGGACAGGGAAATGAAAAACTGTTTTTT; CDR3: CASSITGQGNEKLFF
V: TRBV5-1; J: TRBJ2-2; D: TRBD2; size: .; DNA: TGCGCCAGCAGCGAGCTAGCGGGAGTCAACACCGGGGAGCTGTTTTTT; CDR3: CASSELAGVNTGELFF
V: TRBV14; J: TRBJ1-6; D: .; size: .; DNA: TGTGCCAGCAGCCAAGATGAGGGGAGGAATTCACCCCTCCACTTT; CDR3: CASSQDEGRNSPLHF
V: TRBV7-9; J: TRBJ1-1; D: .; size: once; DNA: TGTGCCACCTATGCTGGAGACACTGAAGCTTTCTTT; CDR3: CATYAGDTEAFF
V: TRBV3-1/TRBV3-2; J: TRBJ1-6; D: .; size: .; DNA: TGTGCCAGCATGCTGAGGGGAAATTCACCCCTCCACTTT; CDR3: CASMLRGNSPLHF
V: TRBV3-1/TRBV3-2; J: TRBJ2-6; D: .; size: .; DNA: TGTGCCAGCAGCCCCCAGGTCAGAAGCTCTGGGGCCAACGTCCTGACTTTC; CDR3: CASSPQVRSSGANVLTF
V: TRBV5-1; J: TRBJ2-7; D: TRBD2; size: .; DNA: TGCGCCAGCAGCTTGAGCGGGATGGGTCTGCACGAGCAGTACTTC; CDR3: CASSLSGMGLHEQYF
V: TRBV6-5; J: TRBJ2-7; D: TRBD2; size: .; DNA: TGTGCCAGCAGAGACGGGAGGTCGACCTACGAGCAGTACTTC; CDR3: CASRDGRSTYEQYF
V: TRBV6-5; J: TRBJ2-2; D: TRBD1; size: .; DNA: TGTGCCAGCAGTTGGGGACAGTCAGCCGGGGAGCTGTTTTTT; CDR3: CASSWGQSAGELFF
V: TRBV2; J: TRBJ2-7; D: .; size: .; DNA: TGTGCCAGCAGCCTAGATGGGGTAGAGGTGCACGAGCAGTACTTC; CDR3: CASSLDGVEVHEQYF
V: TRBV7-2; J: TRBJ1-5; D: TRBD1; size: .; DNA: TGTGCCAGCAGCTTTAGGACAGGGGACTCCAATCAGCCCCAGCATTTT; CDR3: CASSFRTGDSNQPQHF
V: TRBV5-4; J: TRBJ2-5; D: .; size: .; DNA: TGTGCCAGCAGCTTAGGGTCCTCGGGGGAGACCCAGTACTTC; CDR3: CASSLGSSGETQYF
V: TRBV2; J: TRBJ1-1; D: TRBD1; size: .; DNA: TGTGCCAGCACCACGGGACAGGGGAACACTGAAGCTTTCTTT; CDR3: CASTTGQGNTEAFF
V: TRBV15; J: TRBJ1-1; D: .; size: .; DNA: TGTGCCACCAGCAGCAGGGTTTTGGTCAATGAAGCTTTCTTT; CDR3: CATSSRVLVNEAFF
V: TRBV29-1; J: TRBJ1-2; D: .; size: once; DNA: TGCAGCGTCTGGGGGCTCCGGGAAGGAGAAGGGAGGGCTAACTATGGCTACACCTTC; CDR3: CSVWGLREGEGRANYGYTF
V: TRBV5-1; J: TRBJ1-1; D: .; size: .; DNA: TGCGCCAGCAGCTTGGCGTCGGCGAACACTGAAGCTTTCTTT; CDR3: CASSLASANTEAFF
V: TRBV27; J: TRBJ1-1; D: .; size: .; DNA: TGTGCCAGCAGATGGGGGAACACTGAAGCTTTCTTT; CDR3: CASRWGNTEAFF
V: TRBV10-3; J: TRBJ1-4; D: TRBD1; size: .; DNA: TGTGCCATCAGTGACCGGACAGGGGGGCGGGAAAAACTGTTTTTT; CDR3: CAISDRTGGREKLFF
V: TRBV11-2; J: TRBJ2-5; D: .; size: .; DNA: TGTGCCAGCAGCTTAGCGACGGGAATGGAGACCCAGTACTTC; CDR3: CASSLATGMETQYF
V: TRBV3-1/TRBV3-2; J: TRBJ2-1; D: TRBD2; size: once; DNA: TGTGCCAGCAGCCAAGCGGCGGGAGGGCCCTACAATGAGCAGTTCTTC; CDR3: CASSQAAGGPYNEQFF
V: TRBV30; J: TRBJ2-2; D: TRBD2; size: .; DNA: TGTGCCTGGAGTCCGGGACTAGCGACCGGGGAGCTGTTTTTT; CDR3: CAWSPGLATGELFF
V: TRBV27; J: TRBJ2-7; D: TRBD1; size: .; DNA: TGTGCCAGCAGTTTCGACAGGGGATTGGGATACTACGAGCAGTACTTC; CDR3: CASSFDRGLGYYEQYF
V: TRBV11-2; J: TRBJ2-5; D: TRBD2; size: .; DNA: TGTGCCAGCAGCTTAGATAGGATAGGGAGGGGAGAGACCCAGTACTTC; CDR3: CASSLDRIGRGETQYF
V: TRBV6-4; J: TRBJ2-4; D: .; size: .; DNA: TGTGCCAGCAGTGAATATCAAGGGGTCAAAAACATTCAGTACTTC; CDR3: CASSEYQGVKNIQYF
V: TRBV27; J: TRBJ1-5; D: .; size: .; DNA: TGTGCCAGCAACAACGGGGGCAAATATAGCAATCAGCCCCAGCATTTT; CDR3: CASNNGGKYSNQPQHF
V: TRBV27; J: TRBJ2-3; D: .; size: .; DNA: TGTGCCAGCAGTTTAAGCATGGGCACAGATACGCAGTATTTT; CDR3: CASSLSMGTDTQYF
V: TRBV11-1; J: TRBJ2-7; D: .; size: .; DNA: TGTGCCAGCAGCTTATACAACTACGAGCAGTACTTC; CDR3: CASSLYNYEQYF
V: TRBV30; J: TRBJ1-2; D: TRBD1; size: .; DNA: TGTGCCTGGAGTTCACAGGGACAGGGGATATATGGCTACACCTTC; CDR3: CAWSSQGQGIYGYTF
V: TRBV29-1; J: TRBJ2-4; D: TRBD1; size: .; DNA: TGCAGCGTCGAGGACAGGGGAAACATTCAGTACTTC; CDR3: CSVEDRGNIQYF
V: TRBV19; J: TRBJ2-1; D: .; size: .; DNA: TGTGCCAGTAGCATGACACTTTTCTCCTACAATGAGCAGTTCTTC; CDR3: CASSMTLFSYNEQFF
V: TRBV7-8; J: TRBJ1-1; D: .; size: .; DNA: TGTGCCAGCAGCTTAGCGGCGGGCAGGTTCTTGAACACTGAAGCTTTCTTT; CDR3: CASSLAAGRFLNTEAFF
V: TRBV7-9; J: TRBJ1-4; D: .; size: .; DNA: TGTGCCAGCAGCTTAGCGGGAAGAGTTGAAAAACTGTTTTTT; CDR3: CASSLAGRVEKLFF
V: TRBV5-1; J: TRBJ1-6; D: .; size: .; DNA: TGCGCCAGCAGCTTTGAACAGCTCAATTCTTATAATTCACCCCTCCACTTT; CDR3: CASSFEQLNSYNSPLHF
V: TRBV15; J: TRBJ1-3; D: .; size: .; DNA: TGTGCCACCAGCAGAGCCCAGGGAACTGGAAACACCATATATTTT; CDR3: CATSRAQGTGNTIYF
V: TRBV6-6; J: TRBJ2-3; D: .; size: .; DNA: TGTGCCAGCAGTTACTCGACCCAGAGGGATACGCAGTATTTT; CDR3: CASSYSTQRDTQYF
V: TRBV5-6; J: TRBJ1-2; D: .; size: .; DNA: TGTGCCAGCAGCCAAGACAGGAGCTATGGCTACACCTTC; CDR3: CASSQDRSYGYTF
V: TRBV6-5; J: TRBJ2-7; D: TRBD2; size: .; DNA: TGTGCCAGCAGAGGAGCGGGAGTATACGAGCAGTACTTC; CDR3: CASRGAGVYEQYF
V: TRBV12-3/TRBV12-4; J: TRBJ2-7; D: TRBD2; size: .; DNA: TGTGCCAGCAGATTAGCGGGAGTAATCGAGCAGTACTTC; CDR3: CASRLAGVIEQYF
V: TRBV27; J: TRBJ2-7; D: .; size: .; DNA: TGTGCCAGCAGTCCAAGGACTCTCTCCTACGAGCAGTACTTC; CDR3: CASSPRTLSYEQYF
V: TRBV6-1; J: TRBJ1-2; D: .; size: .; DNA: TGTGCCAGCAGTGAAGGGGGCAGAGCTAACTATGGCTACACCTTC; CDR3: CASSEGGRANYGYTF
V: TRBV4-1; J: TRBJ2-5; D: TRBD1; size: once; DNA: TGCGCCAGCAGCCAAGATCCCGACAGGGTAGGGACCCAGTACTTC; CDR3: CASSQDPDRVGTQYF
V: TRBV2; J: TRBJ2-1; D: TRBD2; size: .; DNA: TGTGCCAGCAGATCGGGACGGGAGGTGAATGAGCAGTTCTTC; CDR3: CASRSGREVNEQFF
V: TRBV7-2; J: TRBJ1-3; D: .; size: .; DNA: TGTGCCAGCAGCCCCTGGGGGCCACACTCTGGAAACACCATATATTTT; CDR3: CASSPWGPHSGNTIYF